This passage covers 5 T cell receptor beta chains from one sample sequenced in a study of blood T cells in healthy people across ages. Primers used in a second PCR of about 6 to 11 cycles were a sample-barcoded 5' primer and a J-beta primer mix. TCRdb itself ran the 5' RACE reads through MiXCR, one entry per CDR3 protein. Of 720,000 or so distinct CDR3 sequences detected, around 38% appear once; the ten largest clones hold around 30%. Material: blood. The receptors were gathered from a man older than 75 in good health.

V is TRBV20-1 and J is TRBJ2-5; D is perhaps TRBD1 (6 bases). V was clipped by 7 bases and J by 4 bases, with 19 bases between them. This CDR3 contains 14 residues. Germline V gene sequence: CDR1 DFQATT, CDR2 SNEGSKA (reference sequence). The CDR3 nucleotides read TGCAGTGTTCCTAACAGGGCCACGAGAGAGACCCAGTACTTC. This codes for CSVPNRATRETQYF.

This clonotype came up a few times. The chain links TRBV5-5 to TRBJ1-6, with D unclear. The CDR3 is made up of 16 amino acids. Trimming cost V 0 bases and J 7 bases, with 14 bases left between them. Germline V gene lookup returns CDR1 SGHKS and CDR2 YYEKEE (reference sequence). The CDR3 DNA reads as TGTGCCAGCAGCTTGGGTCCGACTGGAGCAAATTCACCCCTCCACTTT. It is translated as CASSLGPTGANSPLHF.

With respect to this clonotype: Since a much larger clone is just one base distant, this may be a read error. The V gene is TRBV20-1, the J gene TRBJ2-7; D is perhaps TRBD1 (6 bases). This CDR3 comprises 15 residues. CDR1 and CDR2 (germline): DFQATT, SNEGSKA (reference sequence). CDR3 nucleotide sequence: TGCAGTGCCCACCGAAAGGGAGACAGGACCTACAAGCAGTACTTC. The encoded protein is CSAHRKGDRTYKQYF.

This clonotype was observed a few times. CDR3 coding DNA: TGTGCCAGCAGCTTAAGCAGAGCCGCCTACGAGCAGTACTTC. As protein: CASSLSRAAYEQYF. The rearrangement joins TRBV11-1 to TRBJ2-7, with D hard to call. There are 14 residues in the CDR3. The germline gives CDR1 SGHAT, CDR2 FQDESV (reference sequence). V shed 2 bases and J shed 2 bases, with 10 bases lying between them.

About this clonotype: Given a much more abundant clone one base away, this may be a read error. The rearrangement joins TRBV6-2 or TRBV6-3 to TRBJ2-7; weak D call: TRBD1 (6 bases). CDR3 length equals 13 residues. Deletions cut 6 bases from V and 3 bases from J, with 12 bases between. Germline values: CDR1 MNHEY, CDR2 SVGEGT. The CDR3 region has the DNA TGTGCCAGCAGCTGGGGACAAGTCTACGAGCAGTACTTC. It codes for CASSWGQVYEQYF.